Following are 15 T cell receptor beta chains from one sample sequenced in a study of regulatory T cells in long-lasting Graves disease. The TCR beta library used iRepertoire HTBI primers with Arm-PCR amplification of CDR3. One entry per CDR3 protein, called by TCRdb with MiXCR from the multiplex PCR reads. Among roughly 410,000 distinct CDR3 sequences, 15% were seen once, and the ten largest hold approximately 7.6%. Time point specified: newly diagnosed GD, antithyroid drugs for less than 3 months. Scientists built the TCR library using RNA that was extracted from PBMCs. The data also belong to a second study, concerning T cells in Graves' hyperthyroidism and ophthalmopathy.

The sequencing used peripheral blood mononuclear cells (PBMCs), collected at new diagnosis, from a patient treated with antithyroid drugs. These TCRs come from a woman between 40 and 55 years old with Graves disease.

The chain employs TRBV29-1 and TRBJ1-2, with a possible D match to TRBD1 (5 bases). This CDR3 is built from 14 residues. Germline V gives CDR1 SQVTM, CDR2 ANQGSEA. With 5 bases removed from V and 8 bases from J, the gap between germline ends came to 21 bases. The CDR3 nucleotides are TGCAGCGTTCTCCTTCAAGGGGAAGATTGGGGCTACACCTTC. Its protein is CSVLLQGEDWGYTF. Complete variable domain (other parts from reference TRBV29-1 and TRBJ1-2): SAVISQKPSRDICQRGTSLTIQCQVDSQVTMMFWYRQQPGQSLTLIATANQGSEATYESGFVIDKFPISRPNLTFSTLTVSNMSPEDSSIYLCSVLLQGEDWGYTFGSGTRLTVV.

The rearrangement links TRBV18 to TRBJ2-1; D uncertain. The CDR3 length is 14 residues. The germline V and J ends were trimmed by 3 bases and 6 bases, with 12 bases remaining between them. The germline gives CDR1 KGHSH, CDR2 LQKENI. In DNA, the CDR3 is TGTGCCAGCTCACCCCCTTCGATGTTCAATGAGCAGTTCTTC. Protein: CASSPPSMFNEQFF.

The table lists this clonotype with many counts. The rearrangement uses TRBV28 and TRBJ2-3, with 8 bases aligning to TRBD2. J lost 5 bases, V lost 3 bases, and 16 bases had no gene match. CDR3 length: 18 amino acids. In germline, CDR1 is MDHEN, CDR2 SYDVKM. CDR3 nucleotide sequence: TGTGCCAGCAGTTTCAGAGAGTGGATTAGCGGGAAAGTAGATACGCAGTATTTT. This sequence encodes CASSFREWISGKVDTQYF.

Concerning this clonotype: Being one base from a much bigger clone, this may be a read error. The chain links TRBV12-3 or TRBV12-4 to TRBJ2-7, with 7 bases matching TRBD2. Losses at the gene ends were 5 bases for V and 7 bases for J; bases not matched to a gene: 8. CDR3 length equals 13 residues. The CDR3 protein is CASSHFREGEQYF. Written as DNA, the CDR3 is TGTGCCAGCAGTCATTTCAGGGAGGGGGAGCAGTACTTC.

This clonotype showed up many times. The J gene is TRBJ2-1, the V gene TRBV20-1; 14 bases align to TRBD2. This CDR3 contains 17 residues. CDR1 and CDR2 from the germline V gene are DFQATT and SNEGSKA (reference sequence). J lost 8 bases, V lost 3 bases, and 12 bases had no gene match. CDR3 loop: CSASVLVGLAGGHEQFF. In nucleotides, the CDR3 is TGCAGTGCTAGCGTATTAGTCGGACTAGCGGGAGGTCATGAGCAGTTCTTC.

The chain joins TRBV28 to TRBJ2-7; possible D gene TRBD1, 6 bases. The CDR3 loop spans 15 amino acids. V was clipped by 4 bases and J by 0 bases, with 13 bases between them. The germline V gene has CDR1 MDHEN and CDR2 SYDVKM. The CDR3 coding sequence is TGTGCCAGCAGTTCTCATCAGGGGATCTCCTACGAGCAGTACTTC. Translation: CASSSHQGISYEQYF.

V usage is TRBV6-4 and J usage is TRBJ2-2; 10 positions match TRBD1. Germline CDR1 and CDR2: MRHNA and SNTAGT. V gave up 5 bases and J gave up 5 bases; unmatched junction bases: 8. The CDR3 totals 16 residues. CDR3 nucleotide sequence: TGTGCCAGCAGTTCCCCGGGACAGGGGTTAACCGGGGAGCTGTTTTTT. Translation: CASSSPGQGLTGELFF.

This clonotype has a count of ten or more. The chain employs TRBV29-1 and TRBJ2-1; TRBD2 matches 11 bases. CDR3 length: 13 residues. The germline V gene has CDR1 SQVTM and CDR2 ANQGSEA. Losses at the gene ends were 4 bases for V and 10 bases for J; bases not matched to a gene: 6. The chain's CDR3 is CSVGEVAGGEQFF. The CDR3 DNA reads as TGCAGCGTTGGTGAGGTAGCGGGAGGGGAGCAGTTCTTC.

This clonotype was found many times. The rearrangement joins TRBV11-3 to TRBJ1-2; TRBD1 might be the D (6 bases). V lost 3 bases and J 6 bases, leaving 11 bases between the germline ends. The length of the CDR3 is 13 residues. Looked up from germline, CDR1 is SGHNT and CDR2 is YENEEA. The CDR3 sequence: CASSFTGADGYTF. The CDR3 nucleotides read TGTGCCAGCAGCTTTACGGGGGCGGATGGCTACACCTTC.

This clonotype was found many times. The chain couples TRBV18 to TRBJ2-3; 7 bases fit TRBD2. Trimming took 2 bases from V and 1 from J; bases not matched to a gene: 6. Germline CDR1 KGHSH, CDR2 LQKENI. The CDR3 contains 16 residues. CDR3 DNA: TGTGCCAGCTCACCAATGGCGAGCGGGGGCACAGATACGCAGTATTTT. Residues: CASSPMASGGTDTQYF. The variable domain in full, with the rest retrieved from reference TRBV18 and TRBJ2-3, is NAGVMQNPRHLVRRRGQEARLRCSPMKGHSHVYWYRQLPEEGLKFMVYLQKENIIDESGMPKERFSAEFPKEGPSILRIQQVVRGDSAAYFCASSPMASGGTDTQYFGPGTRLTVL.

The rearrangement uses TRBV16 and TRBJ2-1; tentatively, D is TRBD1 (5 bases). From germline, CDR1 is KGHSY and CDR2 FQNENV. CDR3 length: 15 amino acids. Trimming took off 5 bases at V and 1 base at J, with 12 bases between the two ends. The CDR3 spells CASSNRMRSYNEQFF. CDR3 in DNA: TGTGCCAGCAGCAACAGGATGAGGTCCTACAATGAGCAGTTCTTC.

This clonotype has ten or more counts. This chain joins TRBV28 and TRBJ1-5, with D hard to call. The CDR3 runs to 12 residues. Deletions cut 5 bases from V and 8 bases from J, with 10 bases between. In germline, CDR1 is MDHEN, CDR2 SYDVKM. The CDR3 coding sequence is TGTGCCAGCAGTAATACCATAAAGCCCCAGCATTTT. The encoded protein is CASSNTIKPQHF. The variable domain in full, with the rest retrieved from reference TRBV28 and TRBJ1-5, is DVKVTQSSRYLVKRTGEKVFLECVQDMDHENMFWYRQDPGLGLRLIYFSYDVKMKEKGDIPEGYSVSREKKERFSLILESASTNQTSMYLCASSNTIKPQHFGDGTRLSIL.

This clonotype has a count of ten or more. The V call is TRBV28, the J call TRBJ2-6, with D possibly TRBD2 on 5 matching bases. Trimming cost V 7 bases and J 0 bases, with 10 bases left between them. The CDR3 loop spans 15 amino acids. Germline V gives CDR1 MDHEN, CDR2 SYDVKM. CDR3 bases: TGTGCCAGCACACGGGATTTCTCTGGGGCCAACGTCCTGACTTTC. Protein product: CASTRDFSGANVLTF.

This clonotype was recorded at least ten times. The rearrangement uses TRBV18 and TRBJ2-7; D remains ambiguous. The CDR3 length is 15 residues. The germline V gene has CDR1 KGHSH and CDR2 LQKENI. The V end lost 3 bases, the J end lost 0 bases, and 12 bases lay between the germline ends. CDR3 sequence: CASSPRSGSSYEQYF. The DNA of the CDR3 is TGTGCCAGCTCACCGCGTTCCGGGTCCTCCTACGAGCAGTACTTC.

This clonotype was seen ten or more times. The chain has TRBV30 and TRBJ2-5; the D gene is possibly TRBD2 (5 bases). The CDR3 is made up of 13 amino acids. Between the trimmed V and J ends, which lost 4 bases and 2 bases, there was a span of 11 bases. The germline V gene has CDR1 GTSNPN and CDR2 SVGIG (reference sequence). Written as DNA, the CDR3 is TGTGCCTGGAAGAAAGCGGAACAAGAGACCCAGTACTTC. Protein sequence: CAWKKAEQETQYF.